Listed below are T cell receptor beta chains from one sample, sequenced in a study of CD8 T cells in Susac syndrome. One entry per CDR3 protein, called by TCRdb with MiXCR from the immunoSEQ multiplex PCR reads. Of roughly 330,000 distinct CDR3 sequences detected, about 90% appear once; the ten largest clones hold over 0.05%. The sequenced material came from CD4+ T cells from PBMCs. Source of these receptors: a human donor with multiple sclerosis. Each CDR3 is given with its conserved first and last residue.

>TRBV12-3/TRBV12-4|TRBJ2-6
CASSLSANSGANVLTF
>TRBV5-1|TRBJ2-1
CASSPRGTSGSNEQFF
>TRBV6-5|TRBJ1-2
CASSYSTGLNYGYTF
>TRBV5-8|TRBJ2-5
CASSQGTGILETQYF
>TRBV6-2/TRBV6-3|TRBJ2-1
CASSFEGASYNEQFF
>TRBV7-6|TRBJ2-5
CASSFPAQETQYF
>TRBV2|TRBJ1-2
CASSLNPNYGYTF
>TRBV6-2/TRBV6-3|TRBJ1-1
CASSYGGTTNTEAFF
>TRBV20-1|TRBJ2-1
CSAIEPGTSGSRGNEQFF
>TRBV6-5|TRBJ2-5
CASSYRQTSGAQETQYF
>TRBV3-1|TRBJ1-5
CASSQDFGQGDQPQHF
>TRBV7-2|TRBJ2-5
CASSSAGTTEETQYF
>TRBV9|TRBJ2-7
CASSVGVAGPGEQYF
>TRBV6-2/TRBV6-3|TRBJ2-1
CASSYTSSGSNEQFF
>TRBV20-1|TRBJ1-1
CSARTTGNTEAFF
>TRBV7-2|TRBJ1-3
CASSFGTGGNTIYF
>TRBV30|TRBJ2-3
CASQPGLVPTDTQYF
>TRBV11-1|TRBJ1-2
CASSTSLDRNYGYTF
>TRBV6-2/TRBV6-3|TRBJ2-5
CASSYSMKAGGDRETQYF
>TRBV19|TRBJ1-2
CASSIQWTGDIYGYTF
>TRBV5-6|TRBJ2-6
CASSLRVLRSGANVLTF
>TRBV6-2/TRBV6-3|TRBJ2-3
CASGIGPGGTDTQYF
>TRBV19|TRBJ1-1
CASSRSGNPNTEAFF
>TRBV11-3|TRBJ2-1
CASRKDVSGSYNEQFF
>TRBV20-1|TRBJ1-5
CSVDRGDQPQHF
>TRBV5-1|TRBJ2-7
CASSQTDGGYEQYF
>TRBV30|TRBJ2-3
CAWSVPGRTDTQYF
>TRBV7-9|TRBJ1-4
CASSLGRREKLFF
>TRBV20-1|TRBJ1-5
CSARGGTGLLVSNQPQHF
>TRBV15|TRBJ2-5
CATSRGGTVTQETQYF
>TRBV12-3/TRBV12-4|TRBJ1-5
CASSFSPPTQHF
>TRBV7-9|TRBJ1-2
CAATGGNYGYTF
>TRBV30|TRBJ2-5
CAWSGSGGGQETQYF
>TRBV5-1|TRBJ2-7
CASRGDRTAAFHF
>TRBV6-5|TRBJ1-4
CASSFSPLERTNEKLFF
>TRBV2|TRBJ2-7
CASSEPGTVFSPVYEQYF
>TRBV12-5|TRBJ2-6
CASGSRGSGANVLTF